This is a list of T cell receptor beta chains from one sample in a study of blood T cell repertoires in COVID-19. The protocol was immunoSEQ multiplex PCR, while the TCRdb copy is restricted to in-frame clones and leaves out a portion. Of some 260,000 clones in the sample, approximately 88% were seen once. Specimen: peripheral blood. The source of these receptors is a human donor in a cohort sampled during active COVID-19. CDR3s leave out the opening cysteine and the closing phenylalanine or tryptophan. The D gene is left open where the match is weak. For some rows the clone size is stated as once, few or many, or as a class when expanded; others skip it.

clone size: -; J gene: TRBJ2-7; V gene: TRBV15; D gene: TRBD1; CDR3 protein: ATSRADRVSEQY
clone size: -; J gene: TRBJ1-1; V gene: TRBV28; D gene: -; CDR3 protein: ASSLWEGNTEAF
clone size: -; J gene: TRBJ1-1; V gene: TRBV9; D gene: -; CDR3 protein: ASLPLVTGRTEAF
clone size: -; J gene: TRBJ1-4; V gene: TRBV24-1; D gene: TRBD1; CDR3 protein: ATSDGQGKNEKLF
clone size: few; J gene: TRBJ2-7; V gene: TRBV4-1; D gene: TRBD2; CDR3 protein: ASSQEAGRTSRKPYEQY
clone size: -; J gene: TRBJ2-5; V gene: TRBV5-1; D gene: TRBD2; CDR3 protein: ASSLVAGGVETQY
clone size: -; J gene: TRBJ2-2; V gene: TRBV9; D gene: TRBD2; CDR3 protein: ASTLGGLAVNTGELF
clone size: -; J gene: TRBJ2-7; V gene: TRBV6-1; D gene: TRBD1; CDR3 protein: ASSERDRSYEQY
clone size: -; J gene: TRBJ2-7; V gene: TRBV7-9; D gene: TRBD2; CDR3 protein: ASYRPGTSQGTYEQY
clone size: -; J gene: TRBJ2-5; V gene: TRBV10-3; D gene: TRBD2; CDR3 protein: AISEGAGGSGETQY
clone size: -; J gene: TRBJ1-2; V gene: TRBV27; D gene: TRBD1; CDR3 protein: ASSLSITGADGYT
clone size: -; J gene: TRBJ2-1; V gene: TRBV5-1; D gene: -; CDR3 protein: ASSLGGYSSYNEQF
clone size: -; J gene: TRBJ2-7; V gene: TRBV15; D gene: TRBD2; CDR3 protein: ATKKGASGNEQY
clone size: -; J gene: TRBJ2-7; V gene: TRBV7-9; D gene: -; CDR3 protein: ASRLSGKTDSYEQY
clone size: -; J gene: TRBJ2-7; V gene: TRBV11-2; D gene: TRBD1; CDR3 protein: ASSVGTGGYEQY
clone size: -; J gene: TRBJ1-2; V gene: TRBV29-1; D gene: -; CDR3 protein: SVETGANYGYT
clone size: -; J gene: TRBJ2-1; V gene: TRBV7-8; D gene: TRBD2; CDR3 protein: ASSLDRSGSEQF